Given below is one TCR beta chain in context. The sample belongs to a study of OX40 agonist ivuxolimab in advanced cancers. Data came from immunoSEQ multiplex PCR; TCRdb stores just in-frame clones and leaves some out. The sample yields around 19,000 clones, around three quarters seen once. The germline CDR1 and CDR2 sequences are SGDLS and YYNGEE. The V and J ends lost 4 bases and 4 bases, in that order; junction bases with no gene match: 7. The CDR3 is made up of 15 amino acids. The clonotype was recovered from an adult with an advanced solid tumor such as melanoma, head and neck, liver or kidney cancer. V is TRBV9 and J is TRBJ2-5, with 10 bases that match TRBD2. The source was CD4+ or CD8+ T cells sorted from blood, collected in a trial of the OX40 agonist ivuxolimab. The CDR3 DNA reads TGTGCCAGCAGCCATGGCAGCGGGGGGGCAGAGACCCAGTACTTC. Protein: CASSHGSGGAETQYF.